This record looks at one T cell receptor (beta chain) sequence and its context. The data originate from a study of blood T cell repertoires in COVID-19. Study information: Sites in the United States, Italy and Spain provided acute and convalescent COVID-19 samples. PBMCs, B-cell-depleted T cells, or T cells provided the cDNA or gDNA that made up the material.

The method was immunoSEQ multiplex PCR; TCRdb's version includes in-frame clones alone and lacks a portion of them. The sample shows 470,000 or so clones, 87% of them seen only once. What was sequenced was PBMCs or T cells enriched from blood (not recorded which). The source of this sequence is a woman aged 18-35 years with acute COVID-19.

As DNA, the CDR3 is TGTGCCAGCAGTCTTTGGGAGGCTAGCGGGAGGGGTGAGCAGTTCTTC. Encoded protein: CASSLWEASGRGEQFF. The chain joins TRBV27 to TRBJ2-1; 12 bases align to TRBD2. This CDR3 region has 16 residues. In germline, CDR1 is MNHEY, CDR2 SMNVEV (reference sequence). The ends lost 5 bases at V and 9 bases at J; junction bases unmatched: 11.